Below are 7 T cell receptor beta chains sequenced from a single sample in a study of T cells in localized non-small cell lung cancer. Some clones are missing from TCRdb's copy, which holds only in-frame ones; the method was immunoSEQ multiplex PCR. The sample includes approximately 11,000 clones, approximately 80% seen only once; the top ten take 15% to 20%. The sample was peripheral blood mononuclear cells, taken before any cancer treatment. Every receptor here comes from a female donor aged 60 or older with stage II lung adenocarcinoma.

The chain combines TRBV19 with TRBJ2-7, with TRBD1 matching 8 bases. Germline V gene data show CDR1 as LNHDA and CDR2 as SQIVND (reference sequence). CDR3 size: 15 residues. The ends lost 7 bases at V and 1 base at J; junction bases unmatched: 9. Here the CDR3 DNA reads TGTGCCAGTACCGCAACCGGGACAGGATCCTACGAGCAGTACTTC. Encoded protein: CASTATGTGSYEQYF.

The CDR3 bases are TGTGCCAGCAGTGTTCAGGGCTCCTACGAGCAGTACTTC. This translates into CASSVQGSYEQYF. The V call is TRBV2, the J call TRBJ2-7, with D perhaps matching TRBD1 (5 bases). CDR1 and CDR2 from the germline V gene are SNHLY and FYNNEI. The CDR3 consists of 13 residues. V lost 4 bases and J lost 0, with 7 bases in between.

This chain joins TRBV18 and TRBJ1-3; the D is unclear. Germline-derived CDR1 and CDR2 are KGHSH and LQKENI. The CDR3 loop spans 16 amino acids. V shed 6 bases and J shed 0 bases, with 15 bases lying between them. The DNA for the CDR3 is TGTGCCAGCTCGCTCGGACCGTTGAGCTCTGGAAACACCATATATTTT. It yields the protein CASSLGPLSSGNTIYF.

The rearrangement joins TRBV9 to TRBJ1-5, with D unresolved. The ends were cut back, 4 bases at V and 6 bases at J, with 17 bases in the middle. The CDR3 has 15 amino acids. Germline lookup yields CDR1 SGDLS and CDR2 YYNGEE. As DNA, the CDR3 is TGTGCCAGCAGCCGGCAAGGAGTTTACGGTCAGCCCCAGCATTTT. This gives the protein CASSRQGVYGQPQHF.

This chain connects TRBV11-2 to TRBJ1-1; D uncertain. V lost 1 base and J 3 bases, leaving 18 bases between the germline ends. Looked up from germline, CDR1 is SGHAT and CDR2 is FQNNGV. The CDR3 has 17 amino acids. CDR3: CASSLGRAFEVDTEAFF. The DNA for the CDR3 is TGTGCCAGCAGCTTAGGGAGGGCCTTCGAGGTAGACACTGAAGCTTTCTTT.

The rearrangement joins TRBV5-1 to TRBJ2-1; D perhaps matches TRBD2 (7 bases). CDR1 and CDR2 (germline): SGHRS, YFSETQ. The CDR3 is 15 amino acids. Trimming stripped 1 base from V and 13 bases from J, with 21 bases between. In DNA form, the CDR3 reads TGCGCCAGCAGCTTGATAGGAGGGAGGGGGGCGACCCAGTTCTTC. This gives the protein CASSLIGGRGATQFF. The entire variable domain, with the rest obtained from reference TRBV5-1 and TRBJ2-1, is as follows: KAGVTQTPRYLIKTRGQQVTLSCSPISGHRSVSWYQQTPGQGLQFLFEYFSETQRNKGNFPGRFSGRQFSNSRSEMNVSTLELGDSALYLCASSLIGGRGATQFFGPGTRLTVL.

This chain connects TRBV19 to TRBJ1-1; the match to TRBD1 covers 7 bases. Germline-derived CDR1 and CDR2 are LNHDA and SQIVND (reference sequence). The CDR3 sequence is 15 residues long. With 5 bases clipped from V and 1 base from J, the junction kept 7 bases outside the gene matches. The CDR3 is CASSRQGITNTEAFF. The CDR3 nucleotides read TGTGCCAGTAGTCGACAGGGAATAACGAACACTGAAGCTTTCTTT.